This TCR beta chain emerged from a study of response to subunit inactivated influenza vaccine. Whole-study results and caveats: The authors proposed limited new T cell recruitment per seasonal influenza vaccination.

Germline V gene lookup returns CDR1 LGHNA and CDR2 YNFKEQ. Trimming cost V 2 bases and J 0 bases; bases outside gene matches: 16. The CDR3 consists of 21 residues. A remark on this clonotype: The antigen is unknown.

Using its own MiXCR run on the RT-PCR reads, TCRdb lists one record per CDR3 protein. The repertoire holds some 500,000 distinct CDR3 sequences, roughly 13% seen once, with under 15% in the top ten. The genes are TRBV4-2 and TRBJ2-1; 10 bases agree with TRBD2. The clonotype was recovered from a man aged 50-59 years who received an inactivated influenza vaccine. The sample here was PBMCs from blood, taken roughly 48 days after vaccination. CDR3 coding DNA: TGTGCCAGCAGCCAATTCTTAGCGGGAGGATGTACTGGCAGCTCCTACAATGAGCAGTTCTTC. As protein: CASSQFLAGGCTGSSYNEQFF.